Listed below are T cell receptor beta chains from one sample, sequenced in a study of shared clonotypes between healthy human individuals. Sequencing was performed with immunoSEQ multiplex PCR; in TCRdb, only in-frame clones are kept and a portion is missing. The sample consists of about 2.1 million clones, roughly 93% of them appearing once. The sequenced sample consisted of naive CD8+ T cells from PBMCs. The receptors come from a man aged 18 to 30 in good health. Some clones in this sample may be carry-over from other donors' samples. CDR3s include the opening cysteine and the closing phenylalanine or tryptophan. The order of the fields is J gene, V gene, CDR3 length, CDR3 protein.

j_gene: TRBJ2-1
v_gene: TRBV7-3
len: 15
CDR3aa: CASSLSAGGINEQFF

j_gene: TRBJ2-7
v_gene: TRBV13
len: 15
CDR3aa: CASSPGPDGSYEQYF

j_gene: TRBJ1-1
v_gene: TRBV29-1
len: 11
CDR3aa: CSVRVNTEAFF

j_gene: TRBJ2-3
v_gene: TRBV5-1
len: 16
CDR3aa: CASSLLLRTSTDTQYF

j_gene: TRBJ2-7
v_gene: TRBV18
len: 13
CDR3aa: CASSPPTTYEQYF

j_gene: TRBJ2-1
v_gene: TRBV7-6
len: 16
CDR3aa: CASSLVLAGAYNEQFF

j_gene: TRBJ1-1
v_gene: TRBV7-7
len: 12
CDR3aa: CASSAGVTEAFF

j_gene: TRBJ2-5
v_gene: TRBV27
len: 18
CDR3aa: CASSSYSRLAVNQETQYF

j_gene: TRBJ2-6
v_gene: TRBV27
len: 18
CDR3aa: CASSGNRGLRSGANVLTF

j_gene: TRBJ2-1
v_gene: TRBV7-8
len: 13
CDR3aa: CASSLDVYNEQFF

j_gene: TRBJ1-1
v_gene: TRBV18
len: 15
CDR3aa: CASSPLGQMNTEAFF

j_gene: TRBJ1-1
v_gene: TRBV5-6
len: 15
CDR3aa: CASTVRGRLNTEAFF

j_gene: TRBJ2-7
v_gene: TRBV6-1
len: 14
CDR3aa: CASTGRGGAYEQYF

j_gene: TRBJ1-2
v_gene: TRBV7-6
len: 14
CDR3aa: CASSLGAISYGYTF

j_gene: TRBJ1-1
v_gene: TRBV19
len: 13
CDR3aa: CASSISGLSEAFF

j_gene: TRBJ2-1
v_gene: TRBV11-3
len: 15
CDR3aa: CASSLGTRSYNEQFF

j_gene: TRBJ1-5
v_gene: TRBV27
len: 13
CDR3aa: CASSFGVSQPQHF

j_gene: TRBJ2-7
v_gene: TRBV19
len: 17
CDR3aa: CASSPLPGTSDSYEQYF

j_gene: TRBJ2-7
v_gene: TRBV29-1
len: 13
CDR3aa: CSVWTMSSYEQYF

j_gene: TRBJ2-7
v_gene: TRBV21-1
len: 13
CDR3aa: CASSKWGSYEQYF

j_gene: TRBJ2-1
v_gene: TRBV7-8
len: 16
CDR3aa: CASSLYTGEGPDEQFF

j_gene: TRBJ2-1
v_gene: TRBV7-9
len: 11
CDR3aa: CASSLRTEQFF

j_gene: TRBJ2-5
v_gene: TRBV15
len: 16
CDR3aa: CATSRFGTEDQETQYF

j_gene: TRBJ1-2
v_gene: TRBV6-6
len: 13
CDR3aa: CASSYLVSHGYTF

j_gene: TRBJ2-7
v_gene: TRBV2
len: 13
CDR3aa: CASLLGGLYEQYF

j_gene: TRBJ2-7
v_gene: TRBV28
len: 14
CDR3aa: CASSRGAVTYEQYF

j_gene: TRBJ2-3
v_gene: TRBV7-8
len: 16
CDR3aa: CASSLQGRTSTDTQYF

j_gene: TRBJ2-7
v_gene: TRBV14
len: 17
CDR3aa: CASSQDPWEGASYEQYF

j_gene: TRBJ2-5
v_gene: TRBV4-1
len: 14
CDR3aa: CASSQDVRWETQYF

j_gene: TRBJ2-2
v_gene: TRBV7-9
len: 15
CDR3aa: CASSPRDRNTGELFF

j_gene: TRBJ2-5
v_gene: TRBV10-3
len: 15
CDR3aa: CASGASGNLQETQYF

j_gene: TRBJ2-3
v_gene: TRBV9
len: 14
CDR3aa: CASSPPDRGDTQYF

j_gene: TRBJ2-1
v_gene: TRBV28
len: 14
CDR3aa: CASRVAGNYNEQFF

j_gene: TRBJ2-7
v_gene: TRBV28
len: 13
CDR3aa: CASSLGPAYEQYF

j_gene: TRBJ1-4
v_gene: TRBV7-4
len: 15
CDR3aa: CASSLDGDTNEKLFF

j_gene: TRBJ2-7
v_gene: TRBV4-1
len: 13
CDR3aa: CASSHGTEGEQYF

j_gene: TRBJ2-3
v_gene: TRBV11-2
len: 17
CDR3aa: CASSFSALVALTDTQYF

j_gene: TRBJ2-7
v_gene: TRBV28
len: 17
CDR3aa: CASSPTWGPHTSYEQYF

j_gene: TRBJ2-5
v_gene: TRBV27
len: 14
CDR3aa: CASSPSDGFGTQYF

j_gene: TRBJ2-2
v_gene: TRBV12-5
len: 20
CDR3aa: CASGLSWTSGSSPRGGELFF

j_gene: TRBJ2-7
v_gene: TRBV18
len: 15
CDR3aa: CASSEGQKSSYEQYF

j_gene: TRBJ2-7
v_gene: TRBV6-1
len: 11
CDR3aa: CASSYPDDQYF

j_gene: TRBJ2-1
v_gene: TRBV11-2
len: 18
CDR3aa: CASSPGLAGGGLNNEQFF

j_gene: TRBJ1-4
v_gene: TRBV13
len: 12
CDR3aa: CASSLGGGELFF

j_gene: TRBJ2-5
v_gene: TRBV28
len: 14
CDR3aa: CASSSRTGGETQYF

j_gene: TRBJ2-1
v_gene: TRBV7-9
len: 14
CDR3aa: CASPPGSSYNEQFF

j_gene: TRBJ2-1
v_gene: TRBV30
len: 14
CDR3aa: CAWSSHSGYNEQFF

j_gene: TRBJ2-7
v_gene: TRBV7-8
len: 12
CDR3aa: CASSSDFREQYF